The 29 T cell receptor beta chains below were found in one sample sequenced in a study of identical twins. TCRdb passed the 5' RACE reads through MiXCR, listing each CDR3 protein once. This table has approximately 600,000 distinct CDR3 sequences, 9.6% appearing once. These data were also reused for a study on yellow fever vaccine responses in identical twins.

Input material: PBMCs. The receptors were gathered from a woman aged 18 to 35 in good health.

This clonotype has just a few counts. This chain links TRBV11-2 with TRBJ2-4; D may match TRBD1 or TRBD2 (5 bases each). V was clipped by 7 bases and J by 1 base, with 11 bases between them. Germline values: CDR1 SGHAT, CDR2 FQNNGV. The CDR3 extends over 14 amino acids. The CDR3 sequence is CASTPWGAKNIQYF. CDR3 sequence (DNA): TGTGCCAGCACCCCCTGGGGGGCCAAAAACATTCAGTACTTC.

This clonotype was seen at least ten times. The rearrangement uses TRBV7-2 and TRBJ2-7, with D possibly matching TRBD2 (5 bases). This CDR3 comprises 13 residues. With 3 bases removed from V and 3 bases from J, the gap between germline ends came to 9 bases. The V gene's germline CDR1 is SGHTA and CDR2 FQGNSA. The CDR3 protein is CASSLTIYYEQYF. The DNA for the CDR3 is TGTGCCAGCAGCTTGACTATTTACTACGAGCAGTACTTC.

The chain couples TRBV6-1 to TRBJ2-3; the D gene is possibly TRBD2 (5 bases). This CDR3 is built from 16 residues. Per the germline V gene, CDR1 is MNHNS and CDR2 is SASEGT. V lost 6 bases, J lost 5 bases, and 21 bases lay in between. In nucleotides, the CDR3 is TGTGCCAGCAGACTAGGGTTGATCGAGGCGGGAGATACGCAGTATTTT. Protein: CASRLGLIEAGDTQYF.

This clonotype has at least ten counts. This chain links TRBV7-9 with TRBJ2-7; 9 positions match TRBD1. Germline lookup yields CDR1 SEHNR and CDR2 FQNEAQ (reference sequence). This CDR3 has 15 amino acids. Losses at the gene ends were 5 bases for V and 5 bases for J; bases not matched to a gene: 10. CDR3 DNA sequence: TGTGCCAGCAGCCCGCCTAACCGGGACAGGGACGAGCAGTACTTC. Translating gives CASSPPNRDRDEQYF.

The genes are TRBV18 and TRBJ2-2; the D gene is possibly TRBD1 (6 bases). There are 16 residues in the CDR3. Germline-derived CDR1 and CDR2 are KGHSH and LQKENI. Between the trimmed V and J ends, which lost 3 bases and 0 bases, there was a span of 11 bases. The CDR3 reads CASSPSGATNTGELFF. The CDR3 DNA sequence: TGTGCCAGCTCACCCTCAGGGGCCACGAACACCGGGGAGCTGTTTTTT. Looking up the rest from reference TRBV18 and TRBJ2-2 gives the full variable domain: NAGVMQNPRHLVRRRGQEARLRCSPMKGHSHVYWYRQLPEEGLKFMVYLQKENIIDESGMPKERFSAEFPKEGPSILRIQQVVRGDSAAYFCASSPSGATNTGELFFGEGSRLTVL.

In its sample, this clonotype was seen many times. The chain joins TRBV12-3 or TRBV12-4 to TRBJ2-5; D is undetermined. The CDR3 is 13 amino acids. V shed 7 bases and J shed 4 bases, with 13 bases lying between them. This CDR3 is CASTSGSGETQYF. In DNA, the CDR3 is TGTGCCAGCACCTCCGGATCCGGAGAGACCCAGTACTTC.

The J gene is TRBJ2-1, the V gene TRBV27; no clear D. The V and J ends lost 0 bases and 0 bases respectively, with 9 bases between them. Germline values: CDR1 MNHEY, CDR2 SMNVEV (reference sequence). The CDR3 consists of 16 residues. CDR3 bases: TGTGCCAGCAGTTTATCGGCAGCTAGCTCCTACAATGAGCAGTTCTTC. Translating it yields CASSLSAASSYNEQFF.

This clonotype was counted only a few times. The chain couples TRBV5-1 to TRBJ2-7, with D possibly being TRBD2 (5 bases). The CDR3 runs 14 residues. Germline CDR1 is SGHRS and CDR2 is YFSETQ. V gave up 0 bases and J gave up 2 bases, with 9 bases separating them. The CDR3 nucleotides read TGCGCCAGCAGCTTGGTCGGGGAGCCCTACGAGCAGTACTTC. Translated, it gives CASSLVGEPYEQYF.

This clonotype was picked up a small number of times. The chain uses TRBV12-3 or TRBV12-4 and TRBJ1-1; D not resolved. CDR3 size: 14 residues. V was clipped by 8 bases and J by 2 bases, with 15 bases between them. DNA for the CDR3: TGTGCCAGCTCCTCGGGCGGCACAAACACTGAAGCTTTCTTT. Residues: CASSSGGTNTEAFF.

This chain connects TRBV20-1 to TRBJ2-7, with 10 bases fitting TRBD2. This CDR3 is 17 amino acids long. V lost 3 bases, J lost 3 bases, and 14 bases stayed unmatched. The V gene's germline CDR1 is DFQATT and CDR2 SNEGSKA (reference sequence). This chain's CDR3 is CSARPLVERGGFYEQYF. In nucleotides, the CDR3 is TGCAGTGCTAGGCCCCTAGTCGAGCGGGGGGGATTCTACGAGCAGTACTTC.

This clonotype was picked up many times. The chain is built from TRBV12-3 or TRBV12-4 and TRBJ2-7; 9 nucleotides agree with TRBD1. V lost 6 bases to trimming and J lost 7 bases; unmatched junction nucleotides: 7. The CDR3 is made up of 13 amino acids. The DNA of the CDR3 is TGTGCCAGCAGGCCACCGGGACAGGGAGAGCAGTACTTC. Protein sequence: CASRPPGQGEQYF.

V is TRBV7-9 and J is TRBJ2-1, with D possibly called TRBD1 or TRBD2 (6 bases each). V shed 5 bases and J shed 2 bases, with 10 bases lying between them. The germline V gene encodes CDR1 SEHNR and CDR2 FQNEAQ (reference sequence). This CDR3 has 14 amino acids. DNA for the CDR3: TGTGCCAGCAGCAAGGGGGAGGCCTACAATGAGCAGTTCTTC. Its protein product is CASSKGEAYNEQFF.

On this clonotype: This clone may be a read error of a much larger clone one base away. V usage is TRBV25-1 and J usage is TRBJ2-4, with a tentative D call TRBD1 (6 bases). V gave up 4 bases and J gave up 2 bases, with 12 bases separating them. Germline V gene sequence: CDR1 MGHDK, CDR2 SYGVNS. The CDR3 spans 15 residues. DNA of the CDR3: TGTGCCAGCAGTGTAGAGGGGGAGACCAAAAACATTCAGTACTTC. It encodes CASSVEGETKNIQYF.

A few counts support this clonotype. The V and J genes are TRBV12-3 or TRBV12-4 and TRBJ2-7, with 8 positions matching TRBD1. This CDR3 has 15 residues. V lost 6 bases and J lost 0; bases outside the gene matches: 7. The CDR3 reads CASSLDRALSYEQYF. Here the CDR3 DNA reads TGTGCCAGCAGCTTGGACAGGGCCCTCTCCTACGAGCAGTACTTC.

The chain uses TRBV3-1 and TRBJ2-1; no reliable D call. The germline V gene encodes CDR1 LGHDT and CDR2 YNNKEL (reference sequence). This CDR3 is built from 11 residues. V was trimmed by 3 bases and J by 10 bases, leaving 7 bases between them. The CDR3 loop is CASSHLQEQFF. CDR3 DNA sequence: TGTGCCAGCAGCCACTTGCAAGAGCAGTTCTTC.

V usage is TRBV6-2 or TRBV6-3 and J usage is TRBJ2-1, with D tentatively TRBD1 (5 bases). The V and J ends lost 6 bases and 5 bases respectively, with 8 bases between them. Germline V gene data show CDR1 as MNHEY and CDR2 as SVGEGT. The CDR3 extends over 12 amino acids. As DNA, the CDR3 is TGTGCCAGCAGGAGACAGAACAATGAGCAGTTCTTC. Translated: CASRRQNNEQFF.

Ten or more counts support this clonotype. V is TRBV20-1 and J is TRBJ2-7; 11 bases agree with TRBD2. With 6 bases clipped from V and 3 bases from J, the junction kept 10 bases outside the gene matches. Germline values: CDR1 DFQATT, CDR2 SNEGSKA (reference sequence). This CDR3 region has 15 residues. This chain's CDR3 is CSARATSGSFYEQYF. CDR3 in DNA: TGCAGTGCGCGCGCCACTAGCGGGAGTTTCTACGAGCAGTACTTC.

V gene TRBV4-2 combines with J gene TRBJ2-1; 12 bases agree with TRBD2. The CDR3 totals 17 residues. Germline lookup yields CDR1 LGHNA and CDR2 YNFKEQ. With 4 bases clipped from V and 1 base from J, the junction kept 5 bases outside the gene matches. The CDR3 loop reads CASSRRLAGESYNEQFF. CDR3 nucleotides: TGTGCCAGCAGCCGTAGACTAGCGGGAGAGTCCTACAATGAGCAGTTCTTC.

This clonotype was seen a handful of times. This rearrangement joins TRBV7-2 to TRBJ2-1; 9 bases match TRBD2. The CDR3 has 16 residues. V dropped 7 bases and J dropped 0; count of bases not matched to a gene: 7. Germline V gives CDR1 SGHTA, CDR2 FQGNSA. The DNA for the CDR3 is TGTGCCAGCAAAAGGGTTAGCGGGAGCTCCTACAATGAGCAGTTCTTC. The encoded protein is CASKRVSGSSYNEQFF.

At least ten counts were recorded for this clonotype. The rearrangement links TRBV7-3 to TRBJ2-1; D ambiguous. Trimming took off 7 bases at V and 8 bases at J, with 15 bases between the two ends. Looked up from germline, CDR1 is SGHTA and CDR2 is FQGTGA. This CDR3 is 13 amino acids long. The CDR3 protein is CASIRARFYEQFF. For the CDR3, the DNA is TGTGCCAGCATTAGGGCTAGATTTTATGAGCAGTTCTTC.

This clonotype was observed at least ten times. V usage is TRBV7-2 and J usage is TRBJ2-7; TRBD1 aligns across 7 bases. Per germline, CDR1 SGHTA and CDR2 FQGNSA. Losses at the gene ends were 4 bases for V and 2 bases for J; bases not matched to a gene: 8. CDR3 length: 15 amino acids. CDR3 sequence (DNA): TGTGCCAGCAGCTCACAACAGGGGTTCACCTACGAGCAGTACTTC. Its translation is CASSSQQGFTYEQYF.

In this sample, this clonotype turned up once. V usage is TRBV30 and J usage is TRBJ1-1; the D is unclear. This CDR3 is 14 amino acids long. V dropped 5 bases and J dropped 0 bases, with 13 bases sitting between them. Germline values: CDR1 GTSNPN, CDR2 SVGIG (reference sequence). CDR3 DNA sequence: TGTGCCTGGGGGAGCAGATCCTTGAACACTGAAGCTTTCTTT. Protein sequence: CAWGSRSLNTEAFF.

This clonotype came up many times. The chain has TRBV29-1 and TRBJ1-1; D might be TRBD1 (5 bases). The germline V and J ends were trimmed by 5 bases and 1 base, with 8 bases remaining between them. The CDR3 is made up of 12 amino acids. The V gene's germline CDR1 is SQVTM and CDR2 ANQGSEA. CDR3 amino acids: CSVIRGNTEAFF. The DNA of the CDR3 is TGCAGCGTTATAAGGGGGAACACTGAAGCTTTCTTT.

The table lists this clonotype with a few counts. The chain has TRBV12-3 or TRBV12-4 and TRBJ2-1; 8 nucleotides line up with TRBD2. V trimming: 2 bases; J trimming: 4 bases; junction bases outside the gene matches: 10. The CDR3 has 17 residues. CDR3 sequence reads: CASSLRGSGTYYNEQFF. CDR3 DNA: TGTGCCAGCAGTTTACGTGGTAGCGGGACCTATTACAATGAGCAGTTCTTC.

In its sample, this clonotype was seen a few times. The genes are TRBV29-1 and TRBJ2-7; D is unresolved. Per the germline V gene, CDR1 is SQVTM and CDR2 is ANQGSEA. Trimming left V 5 bases short and J 0 bases short, with 11 bases between. This CDR3 has 13 residues. The CDR3 region is CSVLQSSSYEQYF. For the CDR3, the DNA is TGCAGCGTTCTACAGAGCAGCTCCTACGAGCAGTACTTC.

There are many counts of this clonotype. CDR3 sequence: CSAGTGERDYEQYF. In nucleotides, the CDR3 is TGCAGTGCGGGCACAGGGGAACGGGACTACGAGCAGTACTTC. The gene calls are TRBV20-1 and TRBJ2-7, with 7 bases matching TRBD1. With 6 bases clipped from V and 3 bases from J, the junction kept 11 bases outside the gene matches. The germline V gene has CDR1 DFQATT and CDR2 SNEGSKA (reference sequence). CDR3 length equals 14 residues.

This chain links TRBV7-9 with TRBJ2-7, with 8 bases identical to TRBD2. CDR1 is SEHNR, CDR2 FQNEAQ, per germline (reference sequence). J was trimmed by 0 bases and V by 8 bases; bases with no gene match: 12. The CDR3 runs to 16 residues. CDR3 region: CASSMAGGKNSYEQYF. The CDR3 DNA is TGTGCCAGCTCCATGGCGGGGGGCAAAAACTCCTACGAGCAGTACTTC.

There are many counts of this clonotype. The chain combines TRBV18 with TRBJ2-7, with D perhaps TRBD1 (5 bases). The CDR3 has 13 amino acids. Germline values: CDR1 KGHSH, CDR2 LQKENI. Trimming cost V 2 bases and J 0 bases, with 5 bases left between them. CDR3 bases: TGTGCCAGCTCACCAGACAGCTCCTACGAGCAGTACTTC. This sequence encodes CASSPDSSYEQYF.

A remark on this clonotype: Possible read error: a much larger clone is one base away. The chain links TRBV15 to TRBJ2-3; 9 nucleotides align to TRBD2. The V and J ends lost 0 bases and 2 bases, in that order; junction bases with no gene match: 6. The CDR3 length is 17 residues. The germline gives CDR1 LNHNV, CDR2 YYDKDF (reference sequence). CDR3 coding DNA: TGTGCCACCAGCAGAGACTTAGCGGGGGTCCCCACAGATACGCAGTATTTT. This sequence encodes CATSRDLAGVPTDTQYF.